The clone carrying this T cell receptor (beta chain) was observed a handful of times. Its cognate antigen is unknown. An Oncomine TCR Beta short-read assay was used to sequence the DNA from cultured CD4+ T cells. Via MiXCR, TCRdb re-called the PCR reads, giving one row per CDR3 protein. The sample has roughly 20,000 distinct CDR3 sequences, 56% seen once; the top ten hold approximately 8%. The entry originates in a study of vaccination and CD4 T cells after COVID-19. The sample's treatment: roughly 10-day PBMC culture with coronavirus spike peptide pools or control peptides (ViraFEST assay). Trimming left V 1 base short and J 4 bases short, with 11 bases between. The CDR3 sequence is 15 residues long. Germline V lookup: CDR1 DFQATT, CDR2 SNEGSKA (reference sequence).

V and J are TRBV20-1 and TRBJ2-6; D may match TRBD1 or TRBD2 (5 bases each). This TCR was sampled from a human donor who had recovered from COVID-19. Specimen: CD4+ T cells from blood, cultured in vitro. CDR3 sequence reads: CSARVTGPGANVLTF. Here the CDR3 DNA reads TGCAGTGCTAGAGTCACGGGGCCGGGGGCCAACGTCCTGACTTTC.